The 3 T cell receptor beta chains in this list originate from one sample, sequenced in a study of CD8 T cells in ankylosing spondylitis. TCRdb analysed the 5' RACE reads with MiXCR anew, one entry per CDR3 protein. The table lists 250,000 to 300,000 distinct CDR3 sequences, around 19% of them singletons. Sequenced sample: blood, either unsorted or a sorted T cell fraction (not recorded which). These receptor sequences come from a male donor with ankylosing spondylitis or in good health (not recorded which).

CDR3 loop: CASSKTSRNEHFF. CDR3 nucleotide sequence: TGTGCCAGCAGCAAAACCTCCCGGAATGAGCATTTCTTC. The J gene is TRBJ2-1, the V gene TRBV21-1; no check of the table's D call, TRBD2, against the DNA was made. TRBV21-1 is annotated as a pseudogene. The length of the CDR3 is 13 residues.

The sample holds a few counts of this clonotype. The chain recombines TRBV11-2 with TRBJ2-3; TRBD1 agrees at 7 bases. The V gene's germline CDR1 is SGHAT and CDR2 FQNNGV. After removal of 4 bases from V and 6 bases from J, the junction contained 19 bases not matched to a gene. The CDR3 is 18 amino acids. The CDR3 is CASSSYRDSLATWDTQYF. CDR3 nucleotides: TGTGCCAGCAGCTCGTACCGGGACAGTTTGGCTACCTGGGATACGCAGTATTTT.

This chain joins TRBV7-2 and TRBJ2-1; TRBD1 aligns across 8 bases. This CDR3 spans 18 amino acids. V was clipped by 0 bases and J by 0 bases; unmatched bases: 7. The germline gives CDR1 SGHTA, CDR2 FQGNSA. The CDR3 DNA follows: TGTGCCAGCAGCTTAGCGCCAGGGGGCGCTTCCTCCTACAATGAGCAGTTCTTC. Its protein is CASSLAPGGASSYNEQFF.